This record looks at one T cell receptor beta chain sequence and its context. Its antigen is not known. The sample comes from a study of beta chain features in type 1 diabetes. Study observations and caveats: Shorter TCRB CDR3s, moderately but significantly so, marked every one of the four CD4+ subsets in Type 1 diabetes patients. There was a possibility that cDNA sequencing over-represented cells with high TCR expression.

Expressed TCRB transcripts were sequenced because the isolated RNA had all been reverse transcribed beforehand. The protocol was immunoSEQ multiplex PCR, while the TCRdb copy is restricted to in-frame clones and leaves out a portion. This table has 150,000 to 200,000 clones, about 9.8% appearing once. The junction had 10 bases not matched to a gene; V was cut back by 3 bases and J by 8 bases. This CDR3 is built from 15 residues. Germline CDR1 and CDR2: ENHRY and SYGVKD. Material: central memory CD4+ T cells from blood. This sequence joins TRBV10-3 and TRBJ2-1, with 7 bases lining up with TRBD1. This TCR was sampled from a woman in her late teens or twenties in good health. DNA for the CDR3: TGTGCCATCAGTGAAAACCCCAGGGGGTGGGATGAGCAGTTCTTC. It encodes CAISENPRGWDEQFF.